The sequence of this TCR beta chain was determined in a study of Graves' ophthalmopathy and Graves' hyperthyroidism. Germline CDR1 reads DFQATT; CDR2 reads SNEGSKA (reference sequence). The CDR3 has 14 amino acids. V was trimmed by 6 bases and J by 0 bases, leaving 12 bases between them. For repertoire sequencing, the TCR beta CDR3 regions were amplified from RNA transcripts. First-round RT-PCR used HTBI primers; second-round multiplex PCR followed. TCRdb processed the multiplex PCR reads anew with MiXCR; each CDR3 protein has one entry. The table shows around 1.1 million distinct CDR3 sequences, with about 40% occurring only once.

Sequencing was done on a sample of peripheral blood or thyroid tissue (not recorded which). The chain is built from TRBV20-1 and TRBJ1-5; D is possibly TRBD1 (5 bases). The receptor was derived from an adult man with Graves' hyperthyroidism. Here the CDR3 DNA reads TGCAGTGCAAGAAGGGGAAATAGCAATCAGCCCCAGCATTTT. This sequence encodes CSARRGNSNQPQHF.